This TCR beta chain emerged from a study of cytotoxic CD8 clonotypes in ibrutinib-treated CLL. Study overall: Specimens for response were gathered following a median around a year of therapy, spanning 6 to 36. General study results and limits: Before falling back toward baseline at progression, clonality had risen at the time of ibrutinib response.

As concerns this clone: Its target is unknown. This may arise from a read error, as a much more abundant clone is one base away.

With sequencing, the targeted depth ranged from 1 in 200,000 to 1 in 1 million T cells. Sequencing used immunoSEQ multiplex PCR; TCRdb keeps in-frame clones, though not all of them. The sample holds about 270,000 clones, 70% to 80% seen once. Germline values: CDR1 SGDLS, CDR2 YYNGEE. This CDR3 has 13 amino acids. V dropped 3 bases and J dropped 0 bases, with 4 bases sitting between them. Material: PBMCs, obtained at disease progression, from a patient treated with ibrutinib. This clonotype originated in a human donor with chronic lymphocytic leukemia. This chain joins TRBV9 and TRBJ2-1, with D unclear. CDR3 sequence reads: CASSGSSYNEQFF. The CDR3 region has the DNA TGTGCCAGCAGCGGAAGCTCCTACAATGAGCAGTTCTTC.